The subject of this entry is one T cell receptor beta chain. Its matching antigen is unknown. Following RNA extraction, reverse transcription yielded cDNA that acted as the sequencing template. Sequencing used immunoSEQ multiplex PCR; TCRdb keeps in-frame clones, though not all of them. Seen here are roughly 190,000 clones, 64% observed once, and the top ten hold roughly 1.3%. The data belong to a study of CD8+ T cells in alopecia areata. The sample's treatment: oral pan-JAK inhibitor, 5-10 mg twice daily. Both peripheral blood and punch biopsies of lesional scalp skin were obtained from patients who had alopecia areata. Trimming cost V 2 bases and J 7 bases, with 18 bases left between them. The CDR3 runs to 14 residues. CDR1 SQVTM and CDR2 ANQGSEA come from the germline V gene. General observations from the study: Relative to normal scalp, lesional scalp, especially alopecia totalis/universalis, showed higher clonality. In scalp samples, resident alphabeta T cells of normal skin are also sequenced.

This chain uses TRBV29-1 with TRBJ2-7, with D possibly matching TRBD2 (6 bases). The TCR sequence derives from a human donor with alopecia areata. Sequenced material: CD4+ T cells sorted from blood, taken around week 50, from a patient treated with tofacitinib. The CDR3, as DNA: TGCAGCGTTGAAACCGGGTTTGGAGGGGATGAGCAGTACTTC. Its protein product is CSVETGFGGDEQYF.